The present entry profiles one TCR beta chain with its context. Antigen: not known. The data belong to a study of T cell responses to AZD1222 COVID-19 vaccine. The study's findings and limits: The donor cohort was predominantly white British with a female majority, and clonal diversity may have been underestimated.

Germline-derived CDR1 and CDR2 are MNHEY and SVGAGI. The CDR3 consists of 13 residues. Between the trimmed V and J ends, which lost 4 bases and 11 bases, there was a span of 15 bases. Assay: immunoSEQ multiplex PCR; the TCRdb copy retains only in-frame clones and omits some. The sample has around 77,000 clones; 70% to 90% are singletons. Here the sequenced sample was peripheral blood, taken on day 0 of AZD1222 vaccination. The J gene is TRBJ2-1, the V gene TRBV6-5; possibly TRBD2 for D (6 bases). The receptor was derived from an adult in good health. Here the CDR3 DNA reads TGTGCCAGCAGTTCGGGACTCCCTGAGAAGCAGTTCTTC. It is translated as CASSSGLPEKQFF.